These 26 T cell receptor beta chains share one sample of origin, sequenced in a study of early stage breast cancer tumors. Clones were sequenced by immunoSEQ multiplex PCR, and TCRdb holds only the in-frame ones, with some missing. The repertoire has about 9,400 clones, around 71% of them found once; the top ten carry roughly 7%. Specimen: breast tumor tissue. Receptors were obtained from a person between 50 and 60 years old with breast cancer.

This clone was seen only once. V usage is TRBV5-1 and J usage is TRBJ2-1; weak D call: TRBD2 (6 bases). The CDR3 has 14 amino acids. Per germline, CDR1 SGHRS and CDR2 YFSETQ. Trimming shortened V by 0 bases and J by 6 bases, and 10 bases separated the two germline ends. The CDR3 region has the DNA TGCGCCAGCAGCTTGGGGGGCGGGGTCAATGAGCAGTTCTTC. Its translation is CASSLGGGVNEQFF. The whole variable domain, filled in from reference TRBV5-1 and TRBJ2-1, reads KAGVTQTPRYLIKTRGQQVTLSCSPISGHRSVSWYQQTPGQGLQFLFEYFSETQRNKGNFPGRFSGRQFSNSRSEMNVSTLELGDSALYLCASSLGGGVNEQFFGPGTRLTVL.

The chain carries TRBV4-2 and TRBJ1-1; no clear D. Germline V gene sequence: CDR1 LGHNA, CDR2 YNFKEQ. The CDR3 spans 14 residues. V gave up 0 bases and J gave up 6 bases, with 11 bases separating them. The CDR3 DNA is TGTGCCAGCAGCCAAGATCATAGGGTGTCTGAAGCTTTCTTT. The encoded protein is CASSQDHRVSEAFF.

This clone appeared once. V is TRBV19 and J is TRBJ1-2; D is possibly TRBD1 (6 bases). Deletions cut 0 bases from V and 8 bases from J, with 16 bases between. CDR3 length: 15 residues. Germline CDR1 and CDR2: LNHDA and SQIVND (reference sequence). CDR3 nucleotide sequence: TGTGCCAGTAGTATAGATCGGGCCAGGGGCACGGGCTACACCTTC. It codes for CASSIDRARGTGYTF.

V usage is TRBV5-4 and J usage is TRBJ2-7; 8 bases fit TRBD2. The CDR3 runs 13 residues. Unmatched junction bases numbered 3, after V lost 4 bases and J lost 3 bases. The germline gives CDR1 SGHNT, CDR2 YYREEE (reference sequence). The CDR3 here is CASSGLAGYEQYF. The CDR3 nucleotides read TGTGCCAGCAGCGGGCTAGCGGGCTACGAGCAGTACTTC.

The chain has TRBV9 and TRBJ2-1; D is unclear. Per germline, CDR1 SGDLS and CDR2 YYNGEE. The ends were cut back, 1 base at V and 6 bases at J, with 8 bases in the middle. The CDR3 totals 13 residues. CDR3 region: CASSVSALNEQFF. The CDR3 DNA is TGTGCCAGCAGCGTAAGTGCTCTCAATGAGCAGTTCTTC.

The chain carries TRBV6-4 and TRBJ2-1; the D is unclear. The CDR3 is made up of 15 amino acids. Looked up from germline, CDR1 is MRHNA and CDR2 is SNTAGT. Trimming removed 2 bases from V and 5 bases from J, with 13 bases in between. CDR3 protein: CASSDGAGEHNEQFF. CDR3 bases: TGTGCCAGCAGTGACGGCGCTGGGGAACACAATGAGCAGTTCTTC.

This chain uses TRBV4-2 with TRBJ1-1; tentative D call: TRBD1 (5 bases). V was clipped by 1 base and J by 1 base, with 7 bases between them. This CDR3 is built from 14 residues. Germline V lookup: CDR1 LGHNA, CDR2 YNFKEQ. The CDR3 here is CASSQVDRNTEAFF. CDR3 in DNA: TGTGCCAGCAGCCAAGTAGACAGGAACACTGAAGCTTTCTTT.

The CDR3 region is CASSISNQPQHF. The CDR3 coding sequence is TGTGCCAGCAGTATCAGCAATCAGCCCCAGCATTTT. The rearrangement uses TRBV28 and TRBJ1-5; D uncertain. Germline CDR1 reads MDHEN; CDR2 reads SYDVKM. This CDR3 region has 12 residues. Trimming left V 5 bases short and J 1 base short, with 3 bases between.

The chain links TRBV14 to TRBJ2-1; 10 bases are shared with TRBD2. The germline V gene has CDR1 SGHDN and CDR2 FVKESK. The CDR3 extends over 14 amino acids. With V trimmed by 6 bases and J by 9 bases, 8 bases remained unmatched. The CDR3 region is CASRLTSGIGEQFF. The CDR3 DNA sequence: TGTGCCAGCAGGCTCACTAGCGGGATTGGTGAGCAGTTCTTC.

This rearrangement joins TRBV9 to TRBJ1-6, with TRBD1 identical over 7 bases. The CDR3 loop spans 13 amino acids. V lost 4 bases and J lost 9; bases outside the gene matches: 4. Germline V lookup: CDR1 SGDLS, CDR2 YYNGEE. The CDR3 DNA reads TGTGCCAGCAGCCCGCCAGGGGGTTCACCCCTCCACTTT. Residues: CASSPPGGSPLHF.

This chain links TRBV5-1 with TRBJ2-1; no reliable D call. Germline values: CDR1 SGHRS, CDR2 YFSETQ. The CDR3 has 14 residues. V shed 0 bases and J shed 4 bases, with 8 bases lying between them. DNA of the CDR3: TGCGCCAGCAGCTTGGCCGGGCCTTACAATGAGCAGTTCTTC. Translated, it gives CASSLAGPYNEQFF. The whole variable domain, remainder taken from reference TRBV5-1 and TRBJ2-1, is KAGVTQTPRYLIKTRGQQVTLSCSPISGHRSVSWYQQTPGQGLQFLFEYFSETQRNKGNFPGRFSGRQFSNSRSEMNVSTLELGDSALYLCASSLAGPYNEQFFGPGTRLTVL.

This clone was recorded once. The chain links TRBV10-1 to TRBJ1-2; no clear D gene. The CDR3 has 14 amino acids. V gave up 11 bases and J gave up 0 bases, with 16 bases separating them. The germline CDR1 and CDR2 sequences are WNHNN and SYGVQD (reference sequence). CDR3 in amino acids: CAGKDRETNYGYTF. Written as DNA, the CDR3 is TGCGCCGGTAAAGACCGAGAGACTAACTATGGCTACACCTTC.

This clone was seen more than once but under ten times. V and J are TRBV7-3 and TRBJ2-7, with D perhaps matching TRBD1 or TRBD2 (5 bases each). The CDR3 loop spans 16 amino acids. The V and J ends lost 5 bases and 6 bases respectively, with 23 bases between them. Germline CDR1 reads SGHTA; CDR2 reads FQGTGA. The CDR3 DNA is TGTGCCAGCAGCCCTTACCGGGACGGATTTTCTGGCGAGCAGTACTTC. Encoded protein: CASSPYRDGFSGEQYF.

The chain employs TRBV11-2 and TRBJ1-1, with no clear D. Between the trimmed V and J ends, which lost 3 bases and 10 bases, there was a span of 24 bases. CDR3 length: 16 amino acids. The germline gives CDR1 SGHAT, CDR2 FQNNGV. The CDR3 protein is CASSFDLGAQRWGAFF. The DNA for the CDR3 is TGTGCCAGCAGCTTTGATTTGGGCGCCCAAAGGTGGGGAGCTTTCTTT.

This clone was counted between two and nine times. The V call is TRBV2, the J call TRBJ2-1, with 12 bases identical to TRBD2. The V and J ends lost 6 bases and 9 bases, in that order; junction bases with no gene match: 6. This CDR3 spans 14 amino acids. The germline V gene encodes CDR1 SNHLY and CDR2 FYNNEI. CDR3 nucleotide sequence: TGTGCCAGCAGGGGACTAGCGGGTATAAGTGAGCAGTTCTTC. It codes for CASRGLAGISEQFF.

The J gene is TRBJ2-7, the V gene TRBV6-6; D may be TRBD2 (6 bases). The CDR3 spans 14 residues. Trimming left V 7 bases short and J 2 bases short, with 15 bases between. In germline, CDR1 is MNHNY, CDR2 SVGAGI (reference sequence). In DNA form, the CDR3 reads TGTGCCAGCATCCGAGGGGCGGGGCCCTACGAGCAGTACTTC. Its protein product is CASIRGAGPYEQYF.

For this clone: Other DNA sequences within the sample encode an identical CDR3. The CDR3 DNA reads TGTGCCAGTAGTATAGGCCGAGGCAACACTGAAGCTTTCTTT. It specifies CASSIGRGNTEAFF. V gene TRBV19 combines with J gene TRBJ1-1; D is unresolved. The CDR3 loop spans 14 amino acids. V shed 1 base and J shed 2 bases, with 8 bases lying between them. Looked up from germline, CDR1 is LNHDA and CDR2 is SQIVND (reference sequence).

The chain carries TRBV18 and TRBJ2-3, with D possibly matching TRBD2 (5 bases). Trimming cost V 4 bases and J 2 bases, with 13 bases left between them. Germline V gives CDR1 KGHSH, CDR2 LQKENI. The CDR3 is 15 amino acids. In DNA, the CDR3 is TGTGCCAGCTCACGTCCGGGGAGAAACACAGATACGCAGTATTTT. Protein sequence: CASSRPGRNTDTQYF.

This clone was counted only a few times. This chain links TRBV6-5 with TRBJ2-2, with D unresolved. This CDR3 is built from 13 residues. The V gene's germline CDR1 is MNHEY and CDR2 SVGAGI. Trimming removed 8 bases from V and 3 bases from J, with 10 bases in between. This CDR3 reads CASGLADTGELFF. CDR3 DNA sequence: TGTGCCAGCGGTTTGGCTGACACCGGGGAGCTGTTTTTT.

The CDR3 DNA is TGTGCCAGCAGTTACAGGGGCCATTCATACAATGAGCAGTTCTTC. This codes for CASSYRGHSYNEQFF. This chain joins TRBV6-6 and TRBJ2-1; the D gene is possibly TRBD1 (5 bases). Germline V lookup: CDR1 MNHNY, CDR2 SVGAGI (reference sequence). V lost 2 bases and J 4 bases, leaving 12 bases between the germline ends. The CDR3 is 15 residues long.

The V and J genes are TRBV4-2 and TRBJ2-1; TRBD2 aligns across 8 bases. Germline V CDR1 and CDR2: LGHNA, YNFKEQ. With 0 bases clipped from V and 4 bases from J, the junction kept 8 bases outside the gene matches. This CDR3 has 17 residues. The CDR3 spells CASSQDRTSLQYNEQFF. The CDR3 coding sequence is TGTGCCAGCAGCCAAGATCGGACTAGCCTTCAGTACAATGAGCAGTTCTTC.

The rearrangement links TRBV6-5 to TRBJ1-2; D unresolved. V was clipped by 10 bases and J by 4 bases, with 10 bases between them. CDR1 is MNHEY, CDR2 SVGAGI, per germline. CDR3 length: 11 amino acids. Here the CDR3 reads CATKDIYGYTF. The CDR3 bases are TGTGCCACCAAGGATATCTATGGCTACACCTTC.

The rearrangement joins TRBV4-2 to TRBJ2-6; D remains ambiguous. This CDR3 comprises 16 residues. Germline CDR1 is LGHNA and CDR2 is YNFKEQ. The V gene lost 0 bases and the J gene lost 4 bases, with 10 bases spanning the gap. CDR3 nucleotide sequence: TGTGCCAGCAGCCAAGATGGGGTTGGCGGGGCCAACGTCCTGACTTTC. This gives the protein CASSQDGVGGANVLTF.

This rearrangement joins TRBV7-3 to TRBJ2-3; TRBD2 might be the D (6 bases). The V gene's germline CDR1 is SGHTA and CDR2 FQGTGA. This CDR3 is 16 amino acids long. Trimming shortened V by 2 bases and J by 1 base, and 13 bases separated the two germline ends. The DNA of the CDR3 is TGTGCCAGCAGCTTAGCGGGCGGGGTTGGCACAGATACGCAGTATTTT. Its protein is CASSLAGGVGTDTQYF.

J is TRBJ2-1 and V is TRBV7-9; D ambiguous. The germline CDR1 and CDR2 sequences are SEHNR and FQNEAQ (reference sequence). The CDR3 runs to 15 residues. Trimming pared 0 bases from V and 7 bases from J, leaving 13 bases between. CDR3 in DNA: TGTGCCAGCAGCTTAGCGCTAACCGACAAAAATGAGCAGTTCTTC. It codes for CASSLALTDKNEQFF.

The rearrangement uses TRBV29-1 and TRBJ2-7; 10 nucleotides match TRBD2. J gave up 9 bases and V 4 bases, and 6 bases lay outside the gene matches. The germline V gene has CDR1 SQVTM and CDR2 ANQGSEA. The CDR3 runs to 12 residues. DNA for the CDR3: TGCAGCGTTGGGTTAGCGGGGGGCTCGCAGTACTTC. Protein product: CSVGLAGGSQYF.